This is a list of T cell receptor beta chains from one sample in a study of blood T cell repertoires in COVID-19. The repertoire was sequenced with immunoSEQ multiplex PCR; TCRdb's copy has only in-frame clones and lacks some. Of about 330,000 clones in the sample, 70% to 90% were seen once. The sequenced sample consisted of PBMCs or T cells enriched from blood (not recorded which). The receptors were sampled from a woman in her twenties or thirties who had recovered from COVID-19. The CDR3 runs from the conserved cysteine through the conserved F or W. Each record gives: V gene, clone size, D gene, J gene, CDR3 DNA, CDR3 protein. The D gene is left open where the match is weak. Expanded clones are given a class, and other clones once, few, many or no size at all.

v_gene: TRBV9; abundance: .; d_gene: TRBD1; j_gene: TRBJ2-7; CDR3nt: TGTGCCAGCAGCAGAAGACAGGGCTACGAGCAGTACTTC; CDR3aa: CASSRRQGYEQYF
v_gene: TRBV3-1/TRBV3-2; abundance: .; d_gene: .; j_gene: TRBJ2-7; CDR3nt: TGTGCCAGCAGCCAAGAACTGGGGAGAGCCTACGAGCAGTACTTC; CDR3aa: CASSQELGRAYEQYF
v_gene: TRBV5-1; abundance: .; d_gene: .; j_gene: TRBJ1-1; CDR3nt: TGCGCCAGCAGCTTGGAGTTGGGACACAAGAACACTGAAGCTTTCTTT; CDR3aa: CASSLELGHKNTEAFF
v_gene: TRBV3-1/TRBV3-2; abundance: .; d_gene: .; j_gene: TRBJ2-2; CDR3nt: TGTGCCAGCAGCCCCACCTGGGGGGAGAACACCGGGGAGCTGTTTTTT; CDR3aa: CASSPTWGENTGELFF
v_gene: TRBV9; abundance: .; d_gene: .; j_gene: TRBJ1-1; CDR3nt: TGTGCCAGCAGCCCAGTAGGGGACACTGAAGCTTTCTTT; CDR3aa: CASSPVGDTEAFF
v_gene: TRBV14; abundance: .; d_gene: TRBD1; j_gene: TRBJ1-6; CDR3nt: TGTGCCAGCAGCCAAGATTTAGGGGGCAGCAGATCGCCACCCCTCCACTTT; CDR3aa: CASSQDLGGSRSPPLHF
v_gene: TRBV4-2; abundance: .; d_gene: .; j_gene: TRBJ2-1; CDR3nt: TGTGCCAGCAGCCATAGTCTGTCCGGGGTTAATGAGCAGTTCTTC; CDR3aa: CASSHSLSGVNEQFF
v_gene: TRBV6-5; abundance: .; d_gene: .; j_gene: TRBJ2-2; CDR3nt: TGTGCCACAACCAGGGACTCGAACACCGGGGAGCTGTTTTTT; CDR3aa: CATTRDSNTGELFF
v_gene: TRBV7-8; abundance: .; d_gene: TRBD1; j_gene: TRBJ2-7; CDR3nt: TGTGCCAGCAGCCCTCCAGGGGGAAGCTCCTACGAGCAGTACTTC; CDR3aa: CASSPPGGSSYEQYF
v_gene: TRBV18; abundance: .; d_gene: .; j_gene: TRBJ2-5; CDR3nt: TGTGCCAGCTGTAGAGACCAAGAGACCCAGTACTTC; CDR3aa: CASCRDQETQYF
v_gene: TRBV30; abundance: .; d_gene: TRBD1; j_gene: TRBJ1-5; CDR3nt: TGTGCCTGGGACAGGGGACTGGATCAGCCCCAGCATTTT; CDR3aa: CAWDRGLDQPQHF
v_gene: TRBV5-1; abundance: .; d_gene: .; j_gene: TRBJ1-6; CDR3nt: TGCGCCAGCAGCAACGGACAGCCCTCACCCCTCCACTTT; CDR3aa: CASSNGQPSPLHF
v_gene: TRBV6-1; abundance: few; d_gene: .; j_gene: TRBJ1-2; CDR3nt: TGTGCCAGCAGTGAGTCCGTCCAGTATGGCTACACCTTC; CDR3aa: CASSESVQYGYTF
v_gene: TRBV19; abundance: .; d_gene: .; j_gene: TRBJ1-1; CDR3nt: TGTGCCAGTAGTACGGTCTGGGGCTCTGAAGCTTTCTTT; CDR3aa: CASSTVWGSEAFF
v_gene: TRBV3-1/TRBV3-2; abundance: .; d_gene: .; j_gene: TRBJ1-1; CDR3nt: TGTGCCAGCAGCCAAGTGGCGGGAGGCACTGAAGCTTTCTTT; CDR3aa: CASSQVAGGTEAFF
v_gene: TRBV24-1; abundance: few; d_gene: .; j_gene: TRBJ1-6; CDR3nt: TGTGCCACCAGTGATCCCGCGAGTCCTAATTCACCCCTCCACTTT; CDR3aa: CATSDPASPNSPLHF
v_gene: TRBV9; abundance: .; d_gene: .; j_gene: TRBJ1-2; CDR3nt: TGTGCCAGCAGCGCCAGGGCGGCAGGCTATGGCTACACCTTC; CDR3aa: CASSARAAGYGYTF
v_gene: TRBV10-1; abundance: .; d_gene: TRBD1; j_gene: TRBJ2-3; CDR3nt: TGCGCCAGCAGTGAGTTCAGGACAGGCGGCACAGATACGCAGTATTTT; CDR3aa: CASSEFRTGGTDTQYF
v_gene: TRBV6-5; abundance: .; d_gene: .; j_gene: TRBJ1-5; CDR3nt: TGTGCCAGCAGTTACAGGAGAACTAGCAATCAGCCCCAGCATTTT; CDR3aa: CASSYRRTSNQPQHF
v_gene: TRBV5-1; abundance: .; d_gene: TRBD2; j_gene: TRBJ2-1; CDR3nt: TGCGCCAGCAGCAGGGGAGGGACGGACTACAATGAGCAGTTCTTC; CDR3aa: CASSRGGTDYNEQFF
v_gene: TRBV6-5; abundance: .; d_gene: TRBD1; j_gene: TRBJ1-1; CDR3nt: TGTGCCAGCAGTTCAGGGGGATTGAACACTGAAGCTTTCTTT; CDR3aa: CASSSGGLNTEAFF
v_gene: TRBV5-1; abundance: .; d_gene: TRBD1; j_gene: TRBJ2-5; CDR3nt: TGCGCCAGCAGCGCACAGGGACAGAACCAAGAGACCCAGTACTTC; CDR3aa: CASSAQGQNQETQYF
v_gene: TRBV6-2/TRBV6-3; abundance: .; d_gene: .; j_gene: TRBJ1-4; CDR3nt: TGTGCCAGCAGTTACTCCTTGGACAACCTTAATGAAAAACTGTTTTTT; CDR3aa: CASSYSLDNLNEKLFF
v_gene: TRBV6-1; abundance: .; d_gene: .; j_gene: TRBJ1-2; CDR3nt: TGTGCCAGCAGTGAGAGGGTTTTAGGGGACATAAAAATGGATGGCTACACCTTC; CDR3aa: CASSERVLGDIKMDGYTF
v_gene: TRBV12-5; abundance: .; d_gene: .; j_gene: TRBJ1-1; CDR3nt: TGTGCTAGTGCCCATCGTACCGGGACTGAAGCTTTCTTT; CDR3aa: CASAHRTGTEAFF
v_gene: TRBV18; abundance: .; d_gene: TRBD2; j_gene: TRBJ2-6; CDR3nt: TGTGCCAGCTCACCAAGGGCGGGGGGAACTGGGGCCAACGTCCTGACTTTC; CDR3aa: CASSPRAGGTGANVLTF
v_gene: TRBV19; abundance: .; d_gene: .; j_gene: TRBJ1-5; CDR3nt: TGTGCCAGTAGTATACGGGGGTTTGTGCCCCAGCATTTT; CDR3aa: CASSIRGFVPQHF
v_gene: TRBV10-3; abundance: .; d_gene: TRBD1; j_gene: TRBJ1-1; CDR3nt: TGTGCCATCCGGGACAGATACACTGAAGCTTTCTTT; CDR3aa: CAIRDRYTEAFF
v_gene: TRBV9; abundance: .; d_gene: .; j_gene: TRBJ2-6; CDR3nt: TGTGCCAGCAGCCTGAGAGGGGGTGTGAAGTCTGGGGCCAACGTCCTGACTTTC; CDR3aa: CASSLRGGVKSGANVLTF
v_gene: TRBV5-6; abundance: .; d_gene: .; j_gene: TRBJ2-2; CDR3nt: TGTGCCAGCAGCTTAGGAGGGACCGGGGAGCTGTTTTTT; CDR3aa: CASSLGGTGELFF
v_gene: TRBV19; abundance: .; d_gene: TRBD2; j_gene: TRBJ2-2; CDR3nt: TGTGCCAGTACCCCTAGAGCGGGGCTTTTCGGGGAGCTGTTTTTT; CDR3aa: CASTPRAGLFGELFF
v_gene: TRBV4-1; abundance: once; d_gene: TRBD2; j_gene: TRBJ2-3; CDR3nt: TGCGCCAGCAGCAGAGGAGCGGGGGGATCAGATACGCAGTATTTT; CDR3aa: CASSRGAGGSDTQYF
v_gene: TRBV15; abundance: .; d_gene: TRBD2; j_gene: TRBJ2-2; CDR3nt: TGTGCCACCAGCCCCTCGCGGTTGGGCGGGGGGCAGAACACCGGGGAGCTGTTTTTT; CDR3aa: CATSPSRLGGGQNTGELFF